This T cell receptor beta chain is drawn from a study of T cells after yellow fever vaccination. For the study at large: Fractions of low cell number were prepared using SMART-Seq v4 Ultra Low Input.

The study, taken as a whole, reports: A small share of clonotypes appeared in both CD4 and CD8 compartments.

This clonotype was detected only a few times. The antigen remains undetermined. Template switching by 5'RACE produced TCR cDNA, adding a universal primer site and UMIs. TCRdb analysed the 5' RACE reads with MiXCR anew, one entry per CDR3 protein. The sample records 500,000 to 700,000 distinct CDR3 sequences, 15% to 20% being singletons. There are 15 residues in the CDR3. V trimming: 0 bases; J trimming: 10 bases; junction bases outside the gene matches: 10. Germline CDR1 and CDR2: SGHRS and YFSETQ. This receptor was taken from a young man who received the YFV17D yellow fever vaccine. This specimen consisted of PBMCs, obtained 15 days after the yellow fever booster vaccination. The chain is built from TRBV5-1 and TRBJ2-3; 8 positions match TRBD1. As DNA, the CDR3 is TGCGCCAGCAGCTTGGCGGACAGGGACGCAGGGGCGCAGTATTTT. Protein: CASSLADRDAGAQYF.